This paragraph covers one T cell receptor (beta chain) sequence. The clone's antigen remains unknown. Base quality data are lacking; no much larger clone is found one base away. This sample stems from a study of regulatory T cells in long-lasting Graves disease (dated by TCRdb to about 2021). Broadly, across the study: Persistent Graves' disease was defined as persistently positive TSH receptor autoantibodies together with antithyroid drug treatment for over 5 years. Persistent Graves' disease patients were compared with newly diagnosed Graves' disease patients by peripheral blood TCR sequencing and RNA sequencing. The study was registered as a clinical trial and conducted in China. A total of about 35 samples underwent TCR sequencing, from roughly 13 patients with persistent Graves' disease and 20 or so patients with newly diagnosed Graves' disease. Antithyroid drugs had been taken for around 9.8 years on average by persistent Graves' disease patients in the clinical cohort.

The library was made by multiplex PCR. Sequenced using an Illumina HiSeq 4000. iRepertoire HTBI primers and Arm-PCR amplification of CDR3 regions were used to construct TCR beta libraries. Before sequencing, the PCR products went through gel purification. Per the source publication's procedure: Gene usage analysis of CDR3 amino acid clonotypes relied on the roughly 64 TRBV and about 15 TRBJ segments identified across samples. COPE and FqMerger were used to merge the filtered high-quality paired reads into contigs. BLAST was used to align contigs to IMGT TRBV, TRBD and TRBJ reference genes, with CDR3 defined following IMGT. Any clonotype with a frequency above 0.1% was counted as a highly expanded clone. Shannon entropy served as the measure of repertoire diversity, while the Gini coefficient captured V-J evenness. Clonotypes shared by more than one individual were considered public. TCRdb ran its own pipeline on the public reads, namely fastp trimming at Q25 and MiXCR clone calling, and kept in-frame beta chains. When rows share a CDR3 protein, they turn into one entry using the most common DNA and genes. These V and J calls originate from TCRdb's pipeline instead of the authors' own analysis. Here the sample has about 470,000 distinct CDR3 sequences; about 20% occur a single time. The top ten constitute 7.8% of the sample.

In light of the paper, this sample's time point label describes: persistent/refractory GD, antithyroid drugs over 5 years with positive TRAb. For both TCR sequencing and RNA sequencing, RNA was extracted from PBMCs in TRIzol. Graves' disease was diagnosed according to American Thyroid Association guidelines. Patients for the study were recruited at an endocrinology department in Xi'an, China. Each patient gave 8.5 to 9.5 milliliters of peripheral blood, collected in an EDTA anticoagulant tube. Ficoll Paque Plus density gradient separation was used to isolate PBMCs, and no further T cell sorting was done. RNA quality was checked with an Agilent 2100 Bioanalyzer and agarose gel, and concentration with a NanoDrop 2000. Overall results and qualifications from the work: The study examined only peripheral blood because the primary lesion, thyroid tissue, could not be accessed. A larger number of public clonotypes was shared among persistent patients (approximately 3,000) than among newly diagnosed patients (approximately 1,000). Persistent disease showed preferential use of TRBV28, TRBJ1-2 and TRBJ2-5, whereas newly diagnosed disease favored TRBV20-1 and TRBJ2-1. Sequencing and analysis were limited to the TCR beta chain. The authors noted that the small sample size was a limitation that may lower accuracy. Compared with newly diagnosed patients, persistent Graves' disease patients had lower TCR Shannon entropy and fewer highly expanded clones, which suggests clonal expansion.

Measured from the cysteine to the phenylalanine, the CDR3 is 15 residues long. Only the CDR3 part of the read is kept: 45 bases, read in frame from the first base. V is reduced by 1 base and J by 1 base, leaving a spacing of 10 bases between them. The germline V gene (reference sequence) gives CDR1 as LNHDA and CDR2 as SQIVND. The chain is assembled from TRBV19 and TRBJ1-1; a tentative D call is TRBD1 (5 bases match). This TCR was sampled from a female donor with Graves disease. The sample here was peripheral blood mononuclear cells (PBMCs), taken when the disease was refractory, from a patient treated with antithyroid drugs. The CDR3 protein sequence reads: CASSIGAGRNTEAFF. The DNA sequence reads TGTGCCAGTAGTATAGGGGCAGGGAGGAACACTGAAGCTTTCTTT.